A selection of T cell receptor beta chains follows, all from one sample in a study of memory CD4+ T cells and cytomegalovirus serostatus. TCRdb keeps only in-frame clones here, not all; method: immunoSEQ multiplex PCR. The table includes about 80,000 clones, around 80% detected once. The source material was memory CD4+ T cells from blood. Every receptor here comes from an adult in good health and CMV-seronegative. Each CDR3 is given with its conserved first and last residue. D genes are given only for firm matches. Expanded clones are given a class, and other clones once, few, many or no size at all.

D gene: -; J gene: TRBJ2-4; V gene: TRBV2; clone size: -; CDR3 protein: CASSEQGHRNIQYF; CDR3 DNA: TGTGCCAGCAGTGAACAGGGGCACAGAAACATTCAGTACTTC
D gene: TRBD1; J gene: TRBJ1-2; V gene: TRBV9; clone size: -; CDR3 protein: CASSFPSPGTGGFYGYTF; CDR3 DNA: TGTGCCAGCAGCTTCCCAAGCCCGGGGACAGGGGGTTTCTATGGCTACACCTTC
D gene: TRBD2; J gene: TRBJ2-2; V gene: TRBV9; clone size: -; CDR3 protein: CASSVLAGGLTGELFF; CDR3 DNA: TGTGCCAGCAGCGTTCTAGCGGGGGGGTTGACCGGGGAGCTGTTTTTT
D gene: TRBD2; J gene: TRBJ2-3; V gene: TRBV6-6; clone size: -; CDR3 protein: CASSYWAGGLGDTQYF; CDR3 DNA: TGTGCCAGCAGTTACTGGGCGGGGGGGCTTGGAGATACGCAGTATTTT
D gene: -; J gene: TRBJ1-5; V gene: TRBV21-1; clone size: medium-sized; CDR3 protein: CASSKDTYGGVSNQPQHF; CDR3 DNA: TGTGCCAGCAGCAAAGACACATACGGGGGGGTTAGCAATCAGCCCCAGCATTTT
D gene: TRBD2; J gene: TRBJ2-1; V gene: TRBV9; clone size: few; CDR3 protein: CASSGSQRGGPYNEQFF; CDR3 DNA: TGTGCCAGCAGCGGAAGCCAGCGGGGGGGCCCATACAATGAGCAGTTCTTC
D gene: TRBD1; J gene: TRBJ2-7; V gene: TRBV11-1; clone size: -; CDR3 protein: CASSPLRDSYEQYF; CDR3 DNA: TGTGCCAGCAGCCCCCTCCGGGACAGCTACGAGCAGTACTTC
D gene: -; J gene: TRBJ1-1; V gene: TRBV19; clone size: few; CDR3 protein: CATEGRALEAFF; CDR3 DNA: TGTGCCACGGAGGGTCGTGCGTTGGAAGCTTTCTTT
D gene: TRBD1; J gene: TRBJ1-1; V gene: TRBV5-6; clone size: -; CDR3 protein: CASSPIQGYTEAFF; CDR3 DNA: TGTGCCAGCAGCCCAATACAGGGGTACACTGAAGCTTTCTTT
D gene: -; J gene: TRBJ2-1; V gene: TRBV14; clone size: -; CDR3 protein: CASSQDHRSWEQFF; CDR3 DNA: TGTGCCAGCAGCCAAGATCACCGCTCCTGGGAGCAGTTCTTC
D gene: -; J gene: TRBJ1-4; V gene: TRBV29-1; clone size: -; CDR3 protein: CSVELWGVGLFF; CDR3 DNA: TGCAGCGTTGAATTATGGGGGGTAGGACTGTTTTTT
D gene: TRBD1; J gene: TRBJ1-1; V gene: TRBV7-3; clone size: -; CDR3 protein: CASSPTGGTGFTEAFF; CDR3 DNA: TGTGCCAGCAGCCCAACCGGGGGGACAGGGTTCACTGAAGCTTTCTTT
D gene: -; J gene: TRBJ1-2; V gene: TRBV30; clone size: -; CDR3 protein: CAWSPLSGYTF; CDR3 DNA: TGTGCCTGGAGTCCTTTGAGCGGCTACACCTTC
D gene: TRBD1; J gene: TRBJ1-4; V gene: TRBV9; clone size: once; CDR3 protein: CASSARGDNEKLFF; CDR3 DNA: TGTGCCAGCAGCGCCAGGGGGGATAATGAAAAACTGTTTTTT
D gene: -; J gene: TRBJ1-3; V gene: TRBV9; clone size: once; CDR3 protein: CASSVGPESNTIYF; CDR3 DNA: TGTGCCAGCAGCGTAGGGCCGGAGAGCAACACCATATATTTT
D gene: -; J gene: TRBJ2-7; V gene: TRBV12-2; clone size: once; CDR3 protein: CASRFGGRAGPSYEQYF; CDR3 DNA: TGTGCAAGTCGCTTTGGTGGTCGGGCAGGGCCCTCCTACGAGCAGTACTTC
D gene: -; J gene: TRBJ1-1; V gene: TRBV18; clone size: few; CDR3 protein: CASSGMEGWEKAFF; CDR3 DNA: TGTGCCAGCTCAGGGATGGAGGGTTGGGAGAAAGCTTTCTTT
D gene: -; J gene: TRBJ1-1; V gene: TRBV5-1; clone size: -; CDR3 protein: CASSRDRDRVNTEAFF; CDR3 DNA: TGCGCCAGCAGCAGGGATCGAGATCGAGTGAACACTGAAGCTTTCTTT
D gene: -; J gene: TRBJ1-2; V gene: TRBV30; clone size: -; CDR3 protein: CAWTRDGYGYTF; CDR3 DNA: TGTGCCTGGACCCGGGACGGCTATGGCTACACCTTC
D gene: -; J gene: TRBJ2-7; V gene: TRBV15; clone size: -; CDR3 protein: CATSRNTGLGEQYF; CDR3 DNA: TGTGCCACCAGCAGAAACACAGGGCTCGGCGAGCAGTACTTC
D gene: TRBD1; J gene: TRBJ1-2; V gene: TRBV19; clone size: -; CDR3 protein: CASSPRTGSPQGYTF; CDR3 DNA: TGTGCCAGTAGTCCTCGGACAGGGTCTCCCCAAGGCTACACCTTC
D gene: -; J gene: TRBJ2-3; V gene: TRBV11-2; clone size: -; CDR3 protein: CASSLRGAFTDTQYF; CDR3 DNA: TGTGCCAGCAGCTTACGCGGGGCATTCACAGATACGCAGTATTTT
D gene: -; J gene: TRBJ2-6; V gene: TRBV6-5; clone size: -; CDR3 protein: CASSSLGAGANVLTF; CDR3 DNA: TGTGCCAGCAGTTCCCTCGGCGCTGGGGCCAACGTCCTGACTTTC
D gene: -; J gene: TRBJ2-3; V gene: TRBV13; clone size: -; CDR3 protein: CASSSLAITDTQYF; CDR3 DNA: TGTGCCAGCAGTTCGCTAGCGATCACAGATACGCAGTATTTT
D gene: -; J gene: TRBJ1-4; V gene: TRBV15; clone size: -; CDR3 protein: CATSRDRTFGYPNEKLFF; CDR3 DNA: TGTGCCACCAGCAGAGATAGGACGTTTGGATACCCCAATGAAAAACTGTTTTTT
D gene: TRBD2; J gene: TRBJ2-4; V gene: TRBV30; clone size: once; CDR3 protein: CAWSAPGGIQYF; CDR3 DNA: TGTGCCTGGAGTGCACCGGGAGGCATTCAGTACTTC
D gene: TRBD2; J gene: TRBJ2-7; V gene: TRBV6-4; clone size: -; CDR3 protein: CASSWTSGGISEQYF; CDR3 DNA: TGTGCCAGCAGTTGGACTAGCGGGGGGATAAGCGAGCAGTACTTC
D gene: -; J gene: TRBJ2-2; V gene: TRBV19; clone size: -; CDR3 protein: CASSIGGTNGELFF; CDR3 DNA: TGTGCCAGTAGTATTGGCGGTACTAACGGGGAGCTGTTTTTT
D gene: TRBD2; J gene: TRBJ2-5; V gene: TRBV11-2; clone size: -; CDR3 protein: CASSAGLAGGRWETQYF; CDR3 DNA: TGTGCCAGCAGCGCCGGACTAGCGGGGGGGCGATGGGAGACCCAGTACTTC
D gene: -; J gene: TRBJ2-1; V gene: TRBV5-1; clone size: -; CDR3 protein: CAGPGRRNEQFF; CDR3 DNA: TGCGCCGGTCCGGGGAGGAGGAATGAGCAGTTCTTC
D gene: -; J gene: TRBJ1-6; V gene: TRBV30; clone size: few; CDR3 protein: CAWTGQGNSPLHF; CDR3 DNA: TGTGCCTGGACGGGGCAGGGGAATTCACCCCTCCACTTT
D gene: TRBD1; J gene: TRBJ2-5; V gene: TRBV19; clone size: -; CDR3 protein: CASSFRLRDRDLFRETQYF; CDR3 DNA: TGTGCCAGTAGTTTCCGCCTCCGGGACAGGGATCTCTTTCGAGAGACCCAGTACTTC
D gene: -; J gene: TRBJ2-2; V gene: TRBV6-4; clone size: -; CDR3 protein: CASSDSGIGELFF; CDR3 DNA: TGTGCCAGCAGTGACTCTGGGATCGGGGAGCTGTTTTTT
D gene: TRBD1; J gene: TRBJ2-7; V gene: TRBV19; clone size: -; CDR3 protein: CASKTGSSYEQYF; CDR3 DNA: TGTGCCAGTAAGACAGGGAGCTCCTACGAGCAGTACTTC
D gene: TRBD1; J gene: TRBJ2-2; V gene: TRBV7-9; clone size: -; CDR3 protein: CASSLVDRDRLSNTGELFF; CDR3 DNA: TGTGCCAGCAGCTTAGTCGACAGGGACCGCCTTTCGAACACCGGGGAGCTGTTTTTT
D gene: -; J gene: TRBJ2-2; V gene: TRBV14; clone size: -; CDR3 protein: CASSPQRRELFF; CDR3 DNA: TGTGCCAGCAGCCCTCAAAGAAGGGAGCTGTTTTTT
D gene: TRBD1; J gene: TRBJ1-2; V gene: TRBV5-4; clone size: -; CDR3 protein: CASSVRGTGGVGGYTF; CDR3 DNA: TGTGCCAGCAGCGTCAGGGGGACAGGGGGCGTCGGCGGCTACACCTTC
D gene: TRBD1; J gene: TRBJ1-3; V gene: TRBV5-4; clone size: -; CDR3 protein: CASSRDRGPGNTIYF; CDR3 DNA: TGTGCCAGCAGCCGTGACAGGGGACCCGGAAACACCATATATTTT
D gene: -; J gene: TRBJ1-2; V gene: TRBV2; clone size: -; CDR3 protein: CASSKEGRNYGYTF; CDR3 DNA: TGTGCCAGCAGTAAGGAGGGGCGCAACTATGGCTACACCTTC
D gene: -; J gene: TRBJ1-6; V gene: TRBV18; clone size: -; CDR3 protein: CASSPATSGGNSPLHF; CDR3 DNA: TGTGCCAGCTCACCTGCCACTAGTGGAGGCAATTCACCCCTCCACTTT
D gene: -; J gene: TRBJ1-1; V gene: TRBV7-9; clone size: few; CDR3 protein: CASSLMSGTEAFF; CDR3 DNA: TGTGCCAGCAGCTTAATGTCCGGGACTGAAGCTTTCTTT
D gene: -; J gene: TRBJ1-2; V gene: TRBV7-2; clone size: -; CDR3 protein: CASSPRREDGYTF; CDR3 DNA: TGTGCCAGCAGCCCGCGCAGGGAGGATGGCTACACCTTC
D gene: -; J gene: TRBJ2-2; V gene: TRBV6-1; clone size: -; CDR3 protein: CASNDPYTGELFF; CDR3 DNA: TGTGCCAGCAATGACCCATACACCGGGGAGCTGTTTTTT
D gene: -; J gene: TRBJ1-1; V gene: TRBV2; clone size: -; CDR3 protein: CASSVRGTEAFF; CDR3 DNA: TGTGCCAGCAGCGTCAGGGGAACTGAAGCTTTCTTT
D gene: -; J gene: TRBJ1-3; V gene: TRBV30; clone size: -; CDR3 protein: CAWSVPRPSGNTIYF; CDR3 DNA: TGTGCCTGGAGTGTACCTCGTCCCTCTGGAAACACCATATATTTT
D gene: TRBD2; J gene: TRBJ2-2; V gene: TRBV27; clone size: -; CDR3 protein: CASRPPWGGDTGELFF; CDR3 DNA: TGTGCCAGCCGACCCCCTTGGGGGGGGGACACCGGGGAGCTGTTTTTT
D gene: TRBD1; J gene: TRBJ1-3; V gene: TRBV5-1; clone size: -; CDR3 protein: CASRATGQGNTIYF; CDR3 DNA: TGCGCCAGCAGGGCTACGGGACAGGGAAACACCATATATTTT
D gene: -; J gene: TRBJ2-3; V gene: TRBV5-1; clone size: -; CDR3 protein: CASSLEYSNTDTQYF; CDR3 DNA: TGCGCCAGCAGCTTGGAGTACAGCAACACAGATACGCAGTATTTT